These 19 T cell receptor beta chains were sequenced from one sample in a study of blood T cells in healthy people across ages. Next came a second PCR, run for about 6 to 11 cycles, which used a sample-barcoded 5' primer along with a J-beta primer mix. MiXCR, applied by TCRdb to the 5' RACE reads, yields one record per CDR3 protein. The repertoire holds over a million distinct CDR3 sequences, approximately 43% seen once, with about 4% in the top ten. The source material was blood. These receptors were collected from a woman under 30 in good health.

This clonotype was picked up one time. This chain links TRBV28 with TRBJ2-3, with TRBD1 matching over 7 bases. The germline V gene has CDR1 MDHEN and CDR2 SYDVKM. The CDR3 length is 14 residues. Trimming removed 8 bases from V and 6 bases from J; junction bases left unmatched: 11. For the CDR3, the DNA is TGTGCCAGCCATATTACAGGGGTCAGGGATACGCAGTATTTT. It encodes CASHITGVRDTQYF.

In this sample, this clonotype turned up many times. The V call is TRBV6-2 or TRBV6-3, the J call TRBJ1-1; no reliable D call. The CDR3 spans 13 residues. Per germline, CDR1 MNHEY and CDR2 SVGEGT. V was trimmed by 4 bases and J by 0 bases, leaving 6 bases between them. In DNA, the CDR3 is TGTGCCAGCAGTTTTCTAGTGAACACTGAAGCTTTCTTT. Its translation is CASSFLVNTEAFF.

The V and J genes are TRBV3-1 and TRBJ1-6; D uncertain. The CDR3 runs to 16 residues. Trimming took off 2 bases at V and 0 bases at J, with 8 bases between the two ends. CDR1 is LGHDT, CDR2 YNNKEL, per germline (reference sequence). In nucleotides, the CDR3 is TGTGCCAGCAGCCAACTACACCTCTCCTATAATTCACCCCTCCACTTT. Its translation: CASSQLHLSYNSPLHF. Full variable domain (missing parts from reference TRBV3-1 and TRBJ1-6): DTAVSQTPKYLVTQMGNDKSIKCEQNLGHDTMYWYKQDSKKFLKIMFSYNNKELIINETVPNRFSPKSPDKAHLNLHINSLELGDSAVYFCASSQLHLSYNSPLHFGNGTRLTVT.

This clonotype was seen only a few times. The J gene is TRBJ2-1, the V gene TRBV6-5; D gene unclear. The CDR3 consists of 16 residues. Germline-derived CDR1 and CDR2 are MNHEY and SVGAGI. Trimming removed 7 bases at V and 0 bases at J, with 16 bases between. The CDR3 region is CASTAFGSSSYNEQFF. CDR3 coding DNA: TGTGCCAGCACCGCCTTCGGGTCCAGCTCCTACAATGAGCAGTTCTTC.

V gene TRBV20-1 combines with J gene TRBJ2-7; possible D gene TRBD2, 7 bases. The J call may be incorrect, as the DNA end agrees better with TRBJ2-4. This CDR3 has 13 amino acids. CDR1 is DFQATT, CDR2 SNEGSKA, per germline (reference sequence). In nucleotides, the CDR3 is TGCAGTGCTCTCTCGGGGGGCGAGGACATTCAGTACTTC. Protein: CSALSGGEDIQYF.

To note about this clonotype: One end of the junction varies from germline; a read error may be responsible. The CDR3 here is CASSQDSGGSSEASVLTF. The DNA for the CDR3 is TGCGCCAGCAGCCAAGATAGCGGGGGGAGCTCTGAGGCCAGCGTCCTGACTTTC. The chain is built from TRBV4-1 and TRBJ2-6, with 10 bases aligning to TRBD2. This CDR3 contains 18 residues. Per germline, CDR1 MGHRA and CDR2 YSYEKL.

This clonotype was counted only a few times. This may be a read error, as it is one base from a much larger clone. The CDR3 loop reads CASSFGTSGNEQFF. In DNA form, the CDR3 reads TGCGCCAGCAGCTTCGGGACTAGCGGCAATGAGCAGTTCTTC. The chain links TRBV5-1 to TRBJ2-1; 11 nucleotides agree with TRBD2. CDR3 length equals 14 residues. Germline CDR1 and CDR2: SGHRS and YFSETQ. J lost 6 bases, V lost 2 bases, and 1 base had no gene match.

This clonotype was picked up one time. V and J are TRBV20-1 and TRBJ1-1; 7 positions agree with TRBD1. CDR1 is DFQATT, CDR2 SNEGSKA, per germline (reference sequence). The ends lost 0 bases at V and 1 base at J; junction bases unmatched: 5. CDR3 size: 15 residues. CDR3 residues: CSARDRGTANTEAFF. In DNA, the CDR3 is TGCAGTGCTAGAGATCGGGGGACAGCGAACACTGAAGCTTTCTTT.

This rearrangement joins TRBV20-1 to TRBJ2-1; 8 nucleotides line up with TRBD2. With 5 bases clipped from V and 4 bases from J, the junction kept 16 bases outside the gene matches. Per the germline V gene, CDR1 is DFQATT and CDR2 is SNEGSKA (reference sequence). CDR3 length: 17 amino acids. DNA of the CDR3: TGCAGTGCTCTACGGCCACCAAGGGCGGGGGGATACAATGAGCAGTTCTTC. It translates to CSALRPPRAGGYNEQFF.

In its sample, this clonotype was seen a few times. This chain joins TRBV28 and TRBJ2-5; a weak D match, TRBD2 (6 bases). This CDR3 is built from 14 residues. V was clipped by 3 bases and J by 4 bases, with 12 bases between them. Germline CDR1 reads MDHEN; CDR2 reads SYDVKM. CDR3 region: CASSFRLVGETQYF. In nucleotides, the CDR3 is TGTGCCAGCAGTTTCCGACTAGTTGGAGAGACCCAGTACTTC.

V gene TRBV18 combines with J gene TRBJ1-2; a weak D match, TRBD1 (6 bases). Germline V gene lookup returns CDR1 KGHSH and CDR2 LQKENI. The CDR3 is made up of 13 amino acids. Between the trimmed V and J ends, which lost 2 bases and 7 bases, there was a span of 11 bases. CDR3 loop: CASSPSGVLGYTF. The DNA for the CDR3 is TGTGCCAGCTCACCATCAGGGGTTCTTGGCTACACCTTC.

This clonotype was recorded a few times. V is TRBV9 and J is TRBJ2-1, with TRBD1 matching over 7 bases. CDR3 size: 15 residues. Trimming took 10 bases from V and 4 from J; bases not matched to a gene: 14. CDR1 and CDR2 (germline): SGDLS, YYNGEE. CDR3 DNA: TGTGCCGGAAGCCCCGGGACAGCTTCTTACAATGAGCAGTTCTTC. Translating it yields CAGSPGTASYNEQFF.

CDR3 amino acids: CSARDPTSGRYNEQYF. CDR3 DNA: TGCAGTGCTAGAGATCCGACTAGCGGGAGGTACAATGAGCAGTACTTC. This rearrangement joins TRBV20-1 to TRBJ2-5, with 13 bases matching TRBD2. V was clipped by 0 bases and J by 11 bases; unmatched bases: 12. Germline CDR1 is DFQATT and CDR2 is SNEGSKA (reference sequence). The CDR3 runs 16 residues.

This chain links TRBV12-3 or TRBV12-4 with TRBJ1-4; 7 bases align to TRBD1. V was clipped by 7 bases and J by 6 bases; unmatched bases: 5. This CDR3 is built from 13 residues. CDR3 amino acids: CASTEGADEKLFF. The CDR3 bases are TGTGCCAGCACCGAGGGGGCGGATGAAAAACTGTTTTTT.

In its sample, this clonotype was seen a few times. V and J are TRBV24-1 and TRBJ2-3; D remains ambiguous. The V end lost 1 base, the J end lost 9 bases, and 7 bases lay between the germline ends. The CDR3 is 12 amino acids. Germline V lookup: CDR1 KGHDR, CDR2 SFDVKD. The CDR3 DNA follows: TGTGCCACCAGTGATTTCCATGGCACGCAGTATTTT. Protein sequence: CATSDFHGTQYF.

In this sample, this clonotype turned up once. The rearrangement uses TRBV9 and TRBJ1-5; D is uncertain. Per the germline V gene, CDR1 is SGDLS and CDR2 is YYNGEE. The CDR3 is made up of 14 amino acids. V dropped 0 bases and J dropped 5 bases, with 9 bases sitting between them. CDR3 coding DNA: TGTGCCAGCAGCGTAGGGTACGGGGATCAGCCCCAGCATTTT. It specifies CASSVGYGDQPQHF.

The rearrangement uses TRBV7-2 and TRBJ2-1; D may be TRBD2 (6 bases). With the DNA end fitting TRBJ2-7 better, the J assignment may be wrong. The germline gives CDR1 SGHTA, CDR2 FQGNSA. The CDR3 spans 16 residues. CDR3 amino acids: CASSLSRDAGYNEQYF. CDR3 bases: TGTGCCAGCAGCTTATCCCGGGACGCGGGGTACAATGAGCAGTACTTC.

This clonotype was observed a handful of times. V gene TRBV6-5 combines with J gene TRBJ2-1, with 10 nucleotides matching TRBD2. V was pared by 2 bases and J by 9 bases, with 7 bases of the junction left unmatched. CDR1 is MNHEY, CDR2 SVGAGI, per germline. This CDR3 region has 15 residues. The CDR3 region is CASSYETSGMSEQFF. The CDR3 DNA reads as TGTGCCAGCAGTTACGAAACTAGCGGGATGAGTGAGCAGTTCTTC.

The chain links TRBV10-3 to TRBJ1-4; D is uncertain. Germline values: CDR1 ENHRY, CDR2 SYGVKD. V was cut by 4 bases and J by 5 bases, with 8 bases left in between. The CDR3 runs 13 residues. CDR3 protein: CAISVRENEKLFF. The CDR3 DNA sequence: TGTGCCATCAGTGTGAGGGAGAATGAAAAACTGTTTTTT.